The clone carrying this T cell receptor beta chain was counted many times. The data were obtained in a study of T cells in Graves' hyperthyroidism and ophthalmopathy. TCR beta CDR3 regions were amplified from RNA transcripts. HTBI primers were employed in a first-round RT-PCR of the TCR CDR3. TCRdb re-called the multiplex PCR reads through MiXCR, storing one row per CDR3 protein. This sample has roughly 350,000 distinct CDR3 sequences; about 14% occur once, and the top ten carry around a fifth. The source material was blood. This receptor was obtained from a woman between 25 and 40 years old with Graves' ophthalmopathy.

CDR3 residues: CASSPASDNEQFF. DNA for the CDR3: TGTGCCAGCAGCCCGGCCTCGGACAATGAGCAGTTCTTC. The chain recombines TRBV3-1 with TRBJ2-1; D is ambiguous. Trimming shortened V by 4 bases and J by 5 bases, and 9 bases separated the two germline ends. The CDR3 extends over 13 amino acids. CDR1 is LGHDT, CDR2 YNNKEL, per germline (reference sequence).